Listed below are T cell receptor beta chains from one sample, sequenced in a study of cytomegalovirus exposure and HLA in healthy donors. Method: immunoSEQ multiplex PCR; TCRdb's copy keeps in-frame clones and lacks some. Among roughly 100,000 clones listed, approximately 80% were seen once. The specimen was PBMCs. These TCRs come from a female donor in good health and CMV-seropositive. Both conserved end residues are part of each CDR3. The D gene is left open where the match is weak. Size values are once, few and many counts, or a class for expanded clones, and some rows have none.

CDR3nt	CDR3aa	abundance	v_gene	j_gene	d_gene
TGTGCCAGCAGCGTAGGGGCAGGGATGAACACTGAAGCTTTCTTT	CASSVGAGMNTEAFF	once	TRBV9	TRBJ1-1	NA
TGTGCCAGCAGTGAATTCGCAGGGATGAGCAATGAGCAGTTCTTC	CASSEFAGMSNEQFF	NA	TRBV25-1	TRBJ2-1	NA
TGTGCCAGCAGCTTAGGGATGGACATCGATGAGCAGTTCTTC	CASSLGMDIDEQFF	NA	TRBV7-9	TRBJ2-1	NA
TGCGCCAGCAGCTCTTCCAGGGGGTTTAGCGGGGGGGGATTGAGCTCCTACGAGCAGTACTTC	CASSSSRGFSGGGLSSYEQYF	NA	TRBV5-1	TRBJ2-7	TRBD2
TGTGCCAGCAGCTCCGCGGGGGGTCGGAACACTGAAGCTTTCTTT	CASSSAGGRNTEAFF	NA	TRBV7-9	TRBJ1-1	NA
TGTGCCAGTAGTAAAGACGGGGGCTCTGGGGCCAACGTCCTGACTTTC	CASSKDGGSGANVLTF	NA	TRBV19	TRBJ2-6	NA
TGTGCCAGCAGGCCCGGACAGCTCCCCTACGAGCAGTACTTC	CASRPGQLPYEQYF	NA	TRBV6-5	TRBJ2-7	NA
TGTGCCAGCAGCTTAGCGGCAGGCGGGGGTGAAAAACTGTTTTTT	CASSLAAGGGEKLFF	NA	TRBV7-9	TRBJ1-4	NA
TGTGCCAGCAGCTTGACCTTTGGCAGGGGGCAGCCCCAGCATTTT	CASSLTFGRGQPQHF	NA	TRBV5-6	TRBJ1-5	TRBD1
TGTGCCAGCAGTCAAGGGACTAGCCGTAATGAGCAGTTCTTC	CASSQGTSRNEQFF	NA	TRBV6-5	TRBJ2-1	TRBD2
TGCGCCAGCAGTGGGGGGACAGGGGAGAACACCGGGGAGCTGTTTTTT	CASSGGTGENTGELFF	NA	TRBV10-1	TRBJ2-2	TRBD1
TGTGCCAGCAGTTTTCATTCGGGGGTGTGGGGCTCTGGGGCCAACGTCCTGACTTTC	CASSFHSGVWGSGANVLTF	NA	TRBV27	TRBJ2-6	NA
TGTGCCACCAGAGAATTCACCGCATCGGGCGGGGAGCTGTTTTTT	CATREFTASGGELFF	NA	TRBV6-1	TRBJ2-2	NA
TGTGCCAGCGGCGGAAACCGACAGAATCAGCCCCAGCATTTT	CASGGNRQNQPQHF	few	TRBV6-5	TRBJ1-5	NA
TGTGCCAGCAAACAGGACAGCATGAACACTGAAGCTTTCTTT	CASKQDSMNTEAFF	once	TRBV28	TRBJ1-1	NA
TGTACCAGCAGCCAACGGGAGGGCAGGCCCTACGAGCAGTACTTC	CTSSQREGRPYEQYF	NA	TRBV14	TRBJ2-7	TRBD2
TGTGCCAGCAGTTACGCGGGGAGCACAGATACGCAGTATTTT	CASSYAGSTDTQYF	NA	TRBV6-5	TRBJ2-3	NA
TGTGCCAGCAGTTACTCGACAGGGCCCCATCAGCCCCAGCATTTT	CASSYSTGPHQPQHF	NA	TRBV6-5	TRBJ1-5	TRBD1
TGCGCCAGCAGCCCACAGGGGGACGGCTATGGCTACCCCTTC	CASSPQGDGYGYPF	NA	TRBV4-1	TRBJ1-2	TRBD1
TGCGCCAGCAGCTCCCTCGCGGGGGACACCGGGGAGCTGTTTTTT	CASSSLAGDTGELFF	once	TRBV5-1	TRBJ2-2	TRBD2
TGTGCCAGTAGTACAGTGGGGACAGGGGACAATGAGCAGTTCTTC	CASSTVGTGDNEQFF	NA	TRBV19	TRBJ2-1	TRBD1
TGCGCCAGCAGTGAGGGGGACAGGGTGCATGAGCAGTTCTTC	CASSEGDRVHEQFF	NA	TRBV10-1	TRBJ2-1	TRBD1
TGCAGCGTTGCCGGGGGGCCTAATCAGCCCCAGCATTTT	CSVAGGPNQPQHF	NA	TRBV29-1	TRBJ1-5	NA
TGTGCCAGCAGCCTGGGGGGGGGATTCGACGAGCAGTACTTC	CASSLGGGFDEQYF	NA	TRBV5-4	TRBJ2-7	TRBD2
TGCAGCGCTCGACAGGCGACCCAAGAGACCCAGTACTTC	CSARQATQETQYF	NA	TRBV29-1	TRBJ2-5	NA
TGTGCCTGGAAACGGCAGGGGTTCCTCTCTGGAAACACCATATATTTT	CAWKRQGFLSGNTIYF	NA	TRBV30	TRBJ1-3	NA
TGTGCCAGCAGTTACCCTAGCCGCATTCAAGAGACCCAGTACTTC	CASSYPSRIQETQYF	NA	TRBV6-6	TRBJ2-5	NA
TGTGCCAGCAGCGTCCTCTACGAGCAGTACTTC	CASSVLYEQYF	NA	TRBV7-2	TRBJ2-7	NA
TGTGCCAGCAGGAACACAGGGGGCGCAGTATACGGCTACACCTTC	CASRNTGGAVYGYTF	NA	TRBV27	TRBJ1-2	TRBD1
TGTGCCAGTAGTATGGCGGGGCCGGGTTACAATGAGCAGTTCTTC	CASSMAGPGYNEQFF	NA	TRBV19	TRBJ2-1	NA
TGTGCCAGCAGACCCCCGGGGGGTGAGCAGTTCTTC	CASRPPGGEQFF	NA	TRBV11-2	TRBJ2-1	TRBD2
TGTGCCAGCTCCCTGACAGGGGATCAGATTTCACCCCTCCACTTT	CASSLTGDQISPLHF	NA	TRBV6-5	TRBJ1-6	TRBD1
TGTGCCAGCAGCCGCGGGAGGGCGGGGGAGCAGTACTTC	CASSRGRAGEQYF	NA	TRBV11-2	TRBJ2-7	TRBD2
TGTGCCAGCAGCTCAGGGACAGGGGGCTACGAGCAGTACTTC	CASSSGTGGYEQYF	NA	TRBV7-9	TRBJ2-7	TRBD1
TGTGCCAGCAGTGAAACCGGGACAGTACGGGAAGAGACCCAGTACTTC	CASSETGTVREETQYF	NA	TRBV6-1	TRBJ2-5	TRBD1
TGTGCCAGCGCTCTGGGGCTCGGGGAGACCCAGTACTTC	CASALGLGETQYF	NA	TRBV25-1	TRBJ2-5	NA
TGTGCCACCCTGACAGGGTGGGGTGAAAAACTGTTTTTT	CATLTGWGEKLFF	once	TRBV2	TRBJ1-4	TRBD1
TGTGCCAGCAGCGCAAGAAGAGGGACAGACCATTCTGAAGCTTTCTTT	CASSARRGTDHSEAFF	once	TRBV9	TRBJ1-1	TRBD1
TGTGCCAGCAGCCCCGACAGGAACTATGGCTACACCTTC	CASSPDRNYGYTF	NA	TRBV5-6	TRBJ1-2	NA
TGTGCCAGCAGCGTAACGGGACTGCCCACAGATACGCAGTATTTT	CASSVTGLPTDTQYF	NA	TRBV6-5	TRBJ2-3	NA
TGTGCCAGCAGTGAACCCTCAACAGGGCCGGCTAGCAATCAGCCCCAGCATTTT	CASSEPSTGPASNQPQHF	NA	TRBV6-1	TRBJ1-5	NA
TGCGCCAGCAGCTTGGGGGACAGGGATGTGGAGGAGCTGTTTTTT	CASSLGDRDVEELFF	NA	TRBV5-1	TRBJ2-2	TRBD1
TGTGCCAGTATGAGGGCTAGCACAGATACGCAGTATTTT	CASMRASTDTQYF	NA	TRBV19	TRBJ2-3	NA
TGTGCCAGCAGCCAAGGCGATAGCGGAGATACGCAGTATTTT	CASSQGDSGDTQYF	few	TRBV4-2	TRBJ2-3	NA
TGTGCCAGCAGCTTAGGACAGGGCAAGTTCACCGGGGAGCTGTTTTTT	CASSLGQGKFTGELFF	NA	TRBV13	TRBJ2-2	NA
TGTGCCAGTAGTATTGCCAGGGGGCTTAGCGGCTACACCTTC	CASSIARGLSGYTF	NA	TRBV19	TRBJ1-2	TRBD1
TGTGCCAGCAGCCCCAGTGGACTTCGCTACGAGCAGTACTTC	CASSPSGLRYEQYF	NA	TRBV7-2	TRBJ2-7	NA
TGTGCCAGCAGCCAGGCTGTGCCACAGGATTCACCCCTCCACTTT	CASSQAVPQDSPLHF	NA	TRBV4-2	TRBJ1-6	NA
TGTGCCAGCAGCGCCGGGACTGGGGGCTACGAGCAGTACTTC	CASSAGTGGYEQYF	NA	TRBV9	TRBJ2-7	NA
TGTGCCAGCAGTTCAATCAGGGGGCAGTACTTC	CASSSIRGQYF	NA	TRBV2	TRBJ2-7	NA
TGTGCCACCAGCAGAGGGTCGGGACTTTCGAATCAGCCCCAGCATTTT	CATSRGSGLSNQPQHF	NA	TRBV15	TRBJ1-5	NA